Reported below is one T cell receptor beta chain. In the authors' workflow: The authors estimated nucleated cell counts from reference gene primer amplification. Using immunoSEQ multiplex PCR, the repertoire was profiled, and TCRdb retains in-frame clones only, with some absent. The V and J calls and clone size were taken over from that table, and D and trimming were inferred from the DNA. The sample comprises hundreds of thousands of clones, about 90% of which are singletons, and roughly 6% rests with the top ten. This sample was included in a study of blood T cell repertoires in COVID-19. This CDR3 spans 15 amino acids. Germline V gives CDR1 SGHKS, CDR2 YYEKEE (reference sequence). Trimming took 6 bases from V and 9 from J; bases not matched to a gene: 12.

This chain connects TRBV5-5 to TRBJ1-6; 7 bases align to TRBD1. The specimen sequenced was peripheral blood. The sequence came from a woman aged 50 to 65 with COVID-19, enrolled during active disease. The CDR3 region has the DNA TGTGCCAGCATCTTCGGAACAGGGGCCGGTTCACCCCTCCACTTT. Translated, it gives CASIFGTGAGSPLHF.